One and the same sample provided the 25 T cell receptor beta chains below, sequenced in a study of CD8 T cells in Susac syndrome. An input of roughly 0.5 to 1 ug of RNA was subjected to reverse transcription using random hexamers. TCRdb re-called the immunoSEQ multiplex PCR reads through MiXCR, storing one row per CDR3 protein. The data contain some 150,000 distinct CDR3 sequences, 85% to 95% of them singletons. The specimen sequenced was CD8+ T cells from PBMCs. Source of these receptors: a human donor in good health.

The chain combines TRBV4-2 with TRBJ2-7; D not certain. Trimming pared 0 bases from V and 3 bases from J, leaving 6 bases between. The CDR3 sequence is 13 residues long. CDR1 is LGHNA and CDR2 is YNFKEQ in the germline V gene. CDR3 amino acids: CASSQDNIYEQYF. The CDR3 region has the DNA TGTGCCAGCAGCCAAGATAACATCTACGAGCAGTACTTC.

The J gene is TRBJ2-3, the V gene TRBV20-1; TRBD2 matches at 13 bases. The CDR3 extends over 19 amino acids. Germline lookup yields CDR1 DFQATT and CDR2 SNEGSKA (reference sequence). V was pared by 0 bases and J by 3 bases, with 12 bases of the junction left unmatched. This chain's CDR3 is CSARDRPGTSGIVTDTQYF. CDR3 DNA sequence: TGCAGTGCTAGAGATCGACCCGGGACTAGCGGGATTGTGACAGATACGCAGTATTTT.

The chain combines TRBV20-1 with TRBJ2-1, with a tentative D call TRBD2 (6 bases). This CDR3 is built from 13 residues. Between the trimmed V and J ends, which lost 3 bases and 6 bases, there was a span of 12 bases. Germline-derived CDR1 and CDR2 are DFQATT and SNEGSKA (reference sequence). The CDR3: CSASAPTSNEQFF. CDR3 coding DNA: TGCAGTGCTAGCGCCCCGACTAGCAATGAGCAGTTCTTC.

The J gene is TRBJ2-7, the V gene TRBV30; unclear D gene. Germline V gene lookup returns CDR1 GTSNPN and CDR2 SVGIG (reference sequence). The length of the CDR3 is 11 residues. The V end was cut by 3 bases, the J end by 2 bases, with 5 bases between. The DNA of the CDR3 is TGTGCCTGGAGCGACACCTACGAGCAGTACTTC. Encoded protein: CAWSDTYEQYF.

The rearrangement links TRBV29-1 to TRBJ2-2; D call uncertain. The V and J ends lost 5 bases and 2 bases respectively, with 6 bases between them. Germline V gene sequence: CDR1 SQVTM, CDR2 ANQGSEA. CDR3 length equals 12 residues. This CDR3 reads CSVRRNTGELFF. The CDR3 DNA reads as TGCAGCGTTAGACGTAACACCGGGGAGCTGTTTTTT.

This clonotype occurred a few times. J is TRBJ1-5 and V is TRBV12-3 or TRBV12-4; D gene uncertain. CDR3 length equals 14 residues. V lost 2 bases and J lost 2, with 7 bases in between. This chain's CDR3 is CASSLRQGNQPQHF. CDR3 sequence (DNA): TGTGCCAGCAGTTTAAGGCAGGGCAATCAGCCCCAGCATTTT.

The CDR3 loop is CASRGYTGELFF. The CDR3 DNA reads as TGTGCCAGCAGGGGTTATACCGGGGAGCTGTTTTTT. The genes are TRBV9 and TRBJ2-2; unclear D gene. The CDR3 has 12 amino acids. Trimming left V 5 bases short and J 5 bases short, with 7 bases between. Germline V gene sequence: CDR1 SGDLS, CDR2 YYNGEE.

The gene calls are TRBV5-6 and TRBJ2-7; TRBD1 aligns across 7 bases. This CDR3 is built from 13 residues. V lost 7 bases and J lost 4; bases outside the gene matches: 8. CDR1 is SGHDT, CDR2 YYEEEE, per germline. The CDR3 nucleotides are TGTGCCAGCGAGATAGGGGGCGATTACGAGCAGTACTTC. Its translation: CASEIGGDYEQYF.

The rearrangement uses TRBV28 and TRBJ2-7; no firm D call. Trimming shortened V by 3 bases and J by 4 bases, and 13 bases separated the two germline ends. The CDR3 extends over 14 amino acids. CDR1 is MDHEN, CDR2 SYDVKM, per germline. CDR3 loop: CASSFPLSPYEQYF. DNA of the CDR3: TGTGCCAGCAGTTTCCCATTGTCCCCATACGAGCAGTACTTC. Filled out from reference TRBV28 and TRBJ2-7, the complete variable domain reads DVKVTQSSRYLVKRTGEKVFLECVQDMDHENMFWYRQDPGLGLRLIYFSYDVKMKEKGDIPEGYSVSREKKERFSLILESASTNQTSMYLCASSFPLSPYEQYFGPGTRLTVT.

The chain recombines TRBV4-1 with TRBJ2-7, with TRBD1 matching 10 bases. The CDR3 contains 14 residues. With 8 bases clipped from V and 3 bases from J, the junction kept 7 bases outside the gene matches. Germline V gives CDR1 MGHRA, CDR2 YSYEKL. The CDR3 DNA reads as TGCGCCAGCTCGGGGGGACAGGGGAACTACGAGCAGTACTTC. Translated: CASSGGQGNYEQYF.

J is TRBJ2-7 and V is TRBV2; D may be TRBD1 (6 bases). The germline CDR1 and CDR2 sequences are SNHLY and FYNNEI. This CDR3 region has 13 residues. V was clipped by 11 bases and J by 2 bases, with 16 bases between them. DNA for the CDR3: TGTGCCTTACTTTTGGACAGAGCCTACGAGCAGTACTTC. Its protein is CALLLDRAYEQYF. Supplemented by reference TRBV2 and TRBJ2-7, the full variable domain reads EPEVTQTPSHQVTQMGQEVILRCVPISNHLYFYWYRQILGQKVEFLVSFYNNEISEKSEIFDDQFSVERPDGSNFTLKIRSTKLEDSAMYFCALLLDRAYEQYFGPGTRLTVT.

The chain is built from TRBV10-3 and TRBJ2-1; D is unresolved. Germline V CDR1 and CDR2: ENHRY, SYGVKD. The V and J ends lost 5 bases and 6 bases respectively, with 11 bases between them. This CDR3 comprises 13 residues. CDR3 DNA: TGTGCCATCAGTAGTGACCTCCTCAATGAGCAGTTCTTC. Translated: CAISSDLLNEQFF.

The chain couples TRBV2 to TRBJ2-5, with 7 bases aligning to TRBD2. The V and J ends lost 5 bases and 5 bases, in that order; junction bases with no gene match: 11. This CDR3 has 15 amino acids. Germline-derived CDR1 and CDR2 are SNHLY and FYNNEI. The CDR3 coding sequence is TGTGCCAGCAGTACCCCTGGGAGGGTGTTCGAGACCCAGTACTTC. It translates to CASSTPGRVFETQYF.

The V and J genes are TRBV9 and TRBJ2-2; D is uncertain. The CDR3 loop spans 15 amino acids. The V gene lost 0 bases and the J gene lost 1 base, with 7 bases spanning the gap. The V gene's germline CDR1 is SGDLS and CDR2 YYNGEE. This chain's CDR3 is CASSVGRMNTGELFF. For the CDR3, the DNA is TGTGCCAGCAGCGTAGGACGGATGAACACCGGGGAGCTGTTTTTT.

The DNA of the CDR3 is TGTGCCAGCAGCCGTTCGCAGTTTGCGGGGTTAGCCAAAAACATTCAGTACTTC. Protein product: CASSRSQFAGLAKNIQYF. The rearrangement uses TRBV7-2 and TRBJ2-4; D possibly corresponds to TRBD2 (6 bases). The CDR3 has 18 amino acids. Trimming cost V 5 bases and J 0 bases, with 20 bases left between them. Germline lookup yields CDR1 SGHTA and CDR2 FQGNSA.

The chain uses TRBV15 and TRBJ2-3, with D maybe TRBD2 (5 bases). The length of the CDR3 is 15 residues. With 3 bases removed from V and 0 bases from J, the gap between germline ends came to 10 bases. Looked up from germline, CDR1 is LNHNV and CDR2 is YYDKDF (reference sequence). DNA for the CDR3: TGTGCCACCAGCAGTGACGGGGATAGCACAGATACGCAGTATTTT. It translates to CATSSDGDSTDTQYF.

The chain carries TRBV29-1 and TRBJ2-3; D is unclear. Germline CDR1 reads SQVTM; CDR2 reads ANQGSEA. The CDR3 is 15 residues long. Trimming cost V 1 base and J 1 base, with 12 bases left between them. The CDR3, as DNA: TGCAGCGTTGAAGCTTACAGCAGAGGCACAGATACGCAGTATTTT. This codes for CSVEAYSRGTDTQYF.

The V and J genes are TRBV29-1 and TRBJ2-2; TRBD2 matches 8 bases. Germline V lookup: CDR1 SQVTM, CDR2 ANQGSEA. This CDR3 comprises 12 residues. With 6 bases clipped from V and 7 bases from J, the junction kept 4 bases outside the gene matches. This CDR3 is CSVQRESGELFF. CDR3 in DNA: TGCAGCGTCCAGCGGGAGAGCGGGGAGCTGTTTTTT.

The chain has TRBV12-3 or TRBV12-4 and TRBJ2-2, with D possibly being TRBD2 (5 bases). V was pared by 2 bases and J by 4 bases, with 8 bases between. This CDR3 is built from 14 residues. CDR3 coding DNA: TGTGCCAGCAGTTTACCGGGGTCCACCGGGGAGCTGTTTTTT. It translates to CASSLPGSTGELFF.

This rearrangement joins TRBV12-3 or TRBV12-4 to TRBJ2-5; 10 bases match TRBD2. J gave up 14 bases and V 5 bases, and 8 bases lay outside the gene matches. The CDR3 has 12 amino acids. The CDR3 nucleotides are TGTGCCAGCAGTGACTCTAGCGGGAGTATCTACTTC. It is translated as CASSDSSGSIYF.

The chain combines TRBV27 with TRBJ1-5, with a tentative D call TRBD1 (6 bases). V lost 5 bases and J 5 bases, leaving 13 bases between the germline ends. This CDR3 has 14 amino acids. CDR1 and CDR2 from the germline V gene are MNHEY and SMNVEV (reference sequence). Here the CDR3 reads CASSTTGWDQPQHF. As DNA, the CDR3 is TGTGCCAGCAGTACGACAGGTTGGGATCAGCCCCAGCATTTT.

In its sample, this clonotype was seen a few times. The rearrangement uses TRBV27 and TRBJ2-1, with 7 positions matching TRBD2. V lost 5 bases to trimming and J lost 0 bases; unmatched junction nucleotides: 4. Germline V CDR1 and CDR2: MNHEY, SMNVEV (reference sequence). The CDR3 length is 15 residues. The CDR3, as DNA: TGTGCCAGCAGTCTAGCGGAAGACTCCTACAATGAGCAGTTCTTC. Translation gives CASSLAEDSYNEQFF.

This chain links TRBV27 with TRBJ2-2; 13 nucleotides align to TRBD2. In germline, CDR1 is MNHEY, CDR2 SMNVEV (reference sequence). The CDR3 is 17 residues long. The junction had 8 bases not matched to a gene; V was cut back by 5 bases and J by 5 bases. The CDR3 here is CASSPRTSGSWTGELFF. The CDR3 nucleotides are TGTGCCAGCAGTCCCCGGACTAGCGGGAGCTGGACCGGGGAGCTGTTTTTT.

The V gene is TRBV6-2 or TRBV6-3, the J gene TRBJ2-1; 9 nucleotides match TRBD2. With 5 bases clipped from V and 9 bases from J, the junction kept 5 bases outside the gene matches. There are 13 residues in the CDR3. The germline CDR1 and CDR2 sequences are MNHEY and SVGEGT. CDR3 region: CASSLIAGAEQFF. The CDR3 DNA reads as TGTGCCAGCAGTCTAATAGCGGGAGCTGAGCAGTTCTTC.

This chain uses TRBV5-1 with TRBJ2-7; 8 bases match TRBD2. CDR1 and CDR2 from the germline V gene are SGHRS and YFSETQ. V lost 4 bases, J lost 1 base, and 4 bases stayed unmatched. There are 14 residues in the CDR3. CDR3 region: CASSMRLASYEQYF. The CDR3 bases are TGCGCCAGCAGCATGAGACTAGCGTCCTACGAGCAGTACTTC.